One sample yielded the 30 T cell receptor beta chains listed below, sequenced in a study of CD8+CD57+ T cells in acquired aplastic anemia. Template material for TCR beta VDJ and CDR3 profiling consisted of genomic DNA. TCRdb reprocessed the reads with MiXCR, giving one entry per CDR3 protein. Counted here are roughly 40,000 distinct CDR3 sequences, approximately 67% occurring once; the ten biggest clones make up less than 25%. Sample: sorted CD4+, CD8+, or CD8+CD57+ T cells (not recorded which) from PBMCs. Receptors originate from a human donor in good health, serving as a control.

The chain couples TRBV19 to TRBJ2-7, with TRBD1 matching over 10 bases. V shed 1 base, J shed 2 bases, and the junction held 2 bases outside the gene matches. The CDR3 has 15 residues. Germline values: CDR1 LNHDA, CDR2 SQIVND (reference sequence). CDR3 DNA: TGTGCCAGTAGTATAGGGGGGACAGGGGCCTACGAGCAGTACTTC. Protein: CASSIGGTGAYEQYF.

V gene TRBV7-3 combines with J gene TRBJ2-7; TRBD1 agrees at 9 bases. CDR1 and CDR2 (germline): SGHTA, FQGTGA. The CDR3 loop spans 14 amino acids. V shed 6 bases, J shed 6 bases, and the junction held 9 bases outside the gene matches. In nucleotides, the CDR3 is TGTGCCAGCAGTGAATCACAGGGGGCCGCCGAGCAGTACTTC. Its translation is CASSESQGAAEQYF.

The chain employs TRBV28 and TRBJ1-1; D not resolved. Trimming stripped 5 bases from V and 3 bases from J, with 13 bases between. In germline, CDR1 is MDHEN, CDR2 SYDVKM. The CDR3 spans 14 residues. The CDR3 nucleotides read TGTGCCAGCAGTGTCGTAGGGTGGGACACTGAAGCTTTCTTT. This codes for CASSVVGWDTEAFF.

This rearrangement joins TRBV2 to TRBJ2-7; tentatively, D is TRBD1 or TRBD2 (5 bases each). The length of the CDR3 is 14 residues. With 6 bases removed from V and 6 bases from J, the gap between germline ends came to 18 bases. In germline, CDR1 is SNHLY, CDR2 FYNNEI. CDR3 residues: CASRTGTDPGEQYF. For the CDR3, the DNA is TGTGCCAGCAGGACCGGGACCGATCCTGGCGAGCAGTACTTC.

This clonotype was seen only once. The chain joins TRBV11-2 to TRBJ2-4; the D gene is possibly TRBD2 (5 bases). V was cut by 3 bases and J by 0 bases, with 12 bases left in between. Germline lookup yields CDR1 SGHAT and CDR2 FQNNGV. The CDR3 is 16 amino acids. The DNA for the CDR3 is TGTGCCAGCAGCTTGGAGGCCGGACTAGCCAAAAACATTCAGTACTTC. This encodes CASSLEAGLAKNIQYF.

The rearrangement links TRBV25-1 to TRBJ2-3; unclear D gene. Between the trimmed V and J ends, which lost 2 bases and 7 bases, there was a span of 4 bases. This CDR3 is built from 11 residues. Germline assignment: CDR1 MGHDK and CDR2 SYGVNS. The CDR3, as DNA: TGTGCCAGCAGTGAAACCAATACGCAGTATTTT. It specifies CASSETNTQYF.

CDR3 nucleotides: TGTGCCACCAGCAGAGATCGGGGGTACGAGCAGTACTTC. Translation gives CATSRDRGYEQYF. V usage is TRBV15 and J usage is TRBJ2-5; a weak D match, TRBD2 (6 bases). Near its end, the DNA agrees better with TRBJ2-7, so the J call may be wrong. Germline V CDR1 and CDR2: LNHNV, YYDKDF (reference sequence). The CDR3 consists of 13 residues.

This chain joins TRBV7-9 and TRBJ1-2; possible D gene TRBD1, 5 bases. Germline CDR1 reads SEHNR; CDR2 reads FQNEAQ (reference sequence). The V and J ends lost 5 bases and 2 bases respectively, with 15 bases between them. This CDR3 has 15 amino acids. The DNA for the CDR3 is TGTGCCAGCAGCCCGATTGGGCGGGGGAACTATGGCTACACCTTC. Translated: CASSPIGRGNYGYTF. Full variable domain (remainder filled in from reference TRBV7-9 and TRBJ1-2): DTGVSQNPRHKITKRGQNVTFRCDPISEHNRLYWYRQTLGQGPEFLTYFQNEAQLEKSRLLSDRFSAERPKGSFSTLEIQRTEQGDSAMYLCASSPIGRGNYGYTFGSGTRLTVV.

The rearrangement links TRBV15 to TRBJ2-1; D ambiguous. Germline CDR1 LNHNV, CDR2 YYDKDF (reference sequence). This CDR3 comprises 16 residues. Trimming left V 5 bases short and J 9 bases short, with 23 bases between. The CDR3 DNA reads TGTGCCACCAGCCTGCGTACTACTGGCCTACAAAGTGAGCAGTTCTTC. Amino acid sequence: CATSLRTTGLQSEQFF.

The chain employs TRBV15 and TRBJ1-1, with 10 bases fitting TRBD1. V lost 1 base, J lost 4 bases, and 9 bases stayed unmatched. Germline assignment: CDR1 LNHNV and CDR2 YYDKDF (reference sequence). The CDR3 runs to 17 residues. The chain's CDR3 is CATSRVAGTGVGTEAFF. The CDR3 bases are TGTGCCACCAGCAGAGTGGCCGGGACAGGGGTCGGCACTGAAGCTTTCTTT.

The chain combines TRBV6-1 with TRBJ2-5; 8 nucleotides agree with TRBD1. TRBJ2-7 matches the DNA end more closely, so the J call is doubtful. The germline V gene has CDR1 MNHNS and CDR2 SASEGT. The CDR3 is 14 amino acids. CDR3 in DNA: TGTGCCAGCAGTGAAGGGACAGGGTACCACGAGCAGTACTTC. It codes for CASSEGTGYHEQYF.

This clonotype was recorded many times. The chain joins TRBV6-5 to TRBJ1-1, with a possible D match to TRBD1 (5 bases). V shed 2 bases and J shed 7 bases, with 17 bases lying between them. This CDR3 has 15 amino acids. CDR1 and CDR2 from the germline V gene are MNHEY and SVGAGI. CDR3 DNA: TGTGCCAGCAGTTACCTCGGACAAGGCGAGCGTGAAGCTTTCTTT. Translated, it gives CASSYLGQGEREAFF.

In this sample, this clonotype turned up once. CDR3 coding DNA: TGCAGCGTCAGGGAGTGGAAAGAGACCCAGTACTTC. Protein product: CSVREWKETQYF. This sequence joins TRBV29-1 and TRBJ2-5; the D gene could be TRBD1 or TRBD2 (5 bases each). Trimming left V 6 bases short and J 3 bases short, with 11 bases between. CDR3 length: 12 residues. Germline V gives CDR1 SQVTM, CDR2 ANQGSEA. The full variable domain, completed using reference TRBV29-1 and TRBJ2-5, is SAVISQKPSRDICQRGTSLTIQCQVDSQVTMMFWYRQQPGQSLTLIATANQGSEATYESGFVIDKFPISRPNLTFSTLTVSNMSPEDSSIYLCSVREWKETQYFGPGTRLLVL.

The chain joins TRBV20-1 to TRBJ1-6; no clear D. Trimming shortened V by 0 bases and J by 8 bases, and 14 bases separated the two germline ends. Germline CDR1 reads DFQATT; CDR2 reads SNEGSKA (reference sequence). The CDR3 contains 15 residues. The CDR3 reads CSARESSNGDSPLHF. The DNA of the CDR3 is TGCAGTGCTAGAGAAAGTTCGAACGGGGATTCACCCCTCCACTTT.

This chain joins TRBV20-1 and TRBJ2-3; 9 bases are shared with TRBD2. The CDR3 length is 16 residues. Trimming took 0 bases from V and 3 from J; bases not matched to a gene: 7. The V gene's germline CDR1 is DFQATT and CDR2 SNEGSKA (reference sequence). This CDR3 is CSARDRSGGHTDTQYF. The CDR3, as DNA: TGCAGTGCTAGAGATCGTAGCGGGGGCCATACAGATACGCAGTATTTT.

As concerns this clonotype: This may be a read error, as it is one base from a much larger clone. The chain combines TRBV28 with TRBJ1-5; no reliable D call. From germline, CDR1 is MDHEN and CDR2 SYDVKM. The CDR3 spans 16 residues. Trimming removed 6 bases at V and 0 bases at J, with 15 bases between. CDR3 coding DNA: TGTGCCAGCAGACTTGTCTACACGGGTAGCAATCAGCCCCAGCATTTT. Protein sequence: CASRLVYTGSNQPQHF.

This clonotype is termed medium-sized. The chain joins TRBV5-6 to TRBJ1-6; 7 bases map to TRBD1. Germline V CDR1 and CDR2: SGHDT, YYEEEE. J was trimmed by 9 bases and V by 1 base; bases with no gene match: 7. The CDR3 covers 15 residues. CDR3 loop: CASSLINRGSSPLHF. The DNA for the CDR3 is TGTGCCAGCAGCTTGATTAACAGGGGAAGTTCACCCCTCCACTTT.

This clonotype appeared a single time. The CDR3 nucleotides are TGTGCCAGCAGCCACCGGGGGCTGGGAGGGACCCAGTACTTC. This gives the protein CASSHRGLGGTQYF. V gene TRBV13 combines with J gene TRBJ2-5; either TRBD1 or TRBD2 may fit D (6 bases each). V was trimmed by 5 bases and J by 7 bases, leaving 17 bases between them. CDR1 is PRHDT and CDR2 is FYEKMQ in the germline V gene (reference sequence). The CDR3 contains 14 residues.

This clonotype qualifies as medium-sized. J is TRBJ2-7 and V is TRBV20-1; unclear D gene. The germline V gene encodes CDR1 DFQATT and CDR2 SNEGSKA (reference sequence). The CDR3 spans 10 residues. Trimming removed 3 bases from V and 7 bases from J, with 7 bases in between. The CDR3 loop reads CSASEVEQYF. The CDR3 nucleotides are TGCAGTGCTAGTGAGGTTGAGCAGTACTTC.

This clonotype was found many times. The chain combines TRBV30 with TRBJ2-3, with D uncertain. This CDR3 is 14 amino acids long. In germline, CDR1 is GTSNPN, CDR2 SVGIG (reference sequence). Trimming left V 0 bases short and J 2 bases short, with 9 bases between. The CDR3 sequence: CAWSVKQYTDTQYF. The DNA of the CDR3 is TGTGCCTGGAGTGTGAAGCAATACACAGATACGCAGTATTTT.

This sequence joins TRBV29-1 and TRBJ1-1; 8 bases fit TRBD1. V was clipped by 5 bases and J by 3 bases; unmatched bases: 5. The CDR3 is 13 residues long. Per the germline V gene, CDR1 is SQVTM and CDR2 is ANQGSEA. The CDR3 bases are TGCAGCGTTACGGGACAGGTGGACACTGAAGCTTTCTTT. This codes for CSVTGQVDTEAFF. The whole variable domain, remainder taken from reference TRBV29-1 and TRBJ1-1, is SAVISQKPSRDICQRGTSLTIQCQVDSQVTMMFWYRQQPGQSLTLIATANQGSEATYESGFVIDKFPISRPNLTFSTLTVSNMSPEDSSIYLCSVTGQVDTEAFFGQGTRLTVV.

The V and J genes are TRBV9 and TRBJ2-2; 7 nucleotides agree with TRBD1. Germline lookup yields CDR1 SGDLS and CDR2 YYNGEE. The CDR3 runs 15 residues. V lost 3 bases to trimming and J lost 2 bases; unmatched junction nucleotides: 4. CDR3 in amino acids: CASSGGQHNTGELFF. CDR3 nucleotides: TGTGCCAGCAGCGGGGGACAGCACAACACCGGGGAGCTGTTTTTT.

The chain has TRBV29-1 and TRBJ2-7, with D possibly being TRBD1 (6 bases). This CDR3 contains 12 residues. V lost 6 bases and J lost 2, with 11 bases in between. Per germline, CDR1 SQVTM and CDR2 ANQGSEA. The CDR3 is CSVETGPYEQYF. The DNA for the CDR3 is TGCAGCGTGGAGACAGGACCCTACGAGCAGTACTTC.

The gene calls are TRBV10-2 and TRBJ2-5; TRBD2 aligns across 8 bases. With V trimmed by 3 bases and J by 2 bases, 2 bases remained unmatched. The CDR3 is 14 residues long. Per germline, CDR1 WSHSY and CDR2 SAAADI. The CDR3, as DNA: TGCGCCAGCAGTGATCTAGCGGGTCAAGAGACCCAGTACTTC. Translation: CASSDLAGQETQYF.

The chain combines TRBV29-1 with TRBJ2-5; the D gene is possibly TRBD1 (5 bases). V was clipped by 2 bases and J by 2 bases, with 9 bases between them. The CDR3 length is 13 residues. Germline CDR1 SQVTM, CDR2 ANQGSEA. The DNA for the CDR3 is TGCAGCGTTGAAAAGACAGAACAAGAGACCCAGTACTTC. Encoded protein: CSVEKTEQETQYF.

CDR3 sequence reads: CAILSLLGRDTEAFF. In nucleotides, the CDR3 is TGTGCCATCCTTTCCCTTTTGGGTCGTGACACTGAAGCTTTCTTT. The J gene is TRBJ1-1, the V gene TRBV10-3; no firm D call. The ends were cut back, 8 bases at V and 3 bases at J, with 19 bases in the middle. The germline CDR1 and CDR2 sequences are ENHRY and SYGVKD. This CDR3 has 15 amino acids.

V is TRBV9 and J is TRBJ2-2; the match to TRBD2 covers 14 bases. In germline, CDR1 is SGDLS, CDR2 YYNGEE. The V gene end was trimmed by 2 bases and the J gene end by 7 bases; junction bases not matched to a gene: 4. This CDR3 is 16 amino acids long. The CDR3 coding sequence is TGTGCCAGCAGCGTCAAAGGGACTAGCGGGAGCGGGGAGCTGTTTTTT. Its translation is CASSVKGTSGSGELFF.

This clonotype was seen more than once but under ten times. The chain is built from TRBV10-3 and TRBJ2-3; 9 bases line up with TRBD2. The J segment lost 0 bases and the V segment lost 4 bases, leaving 8 bases of the junction unmatched. This CDR3 has 17 amino acids. Germline CDR1 reads ENHRY; CDR2 reads SYGVKD. This CDR3 reads CAISGAGGSSSTDTQYF. The CDR3 region has the DNA TGTGCCATCAGTGGGGCGGGGGGGAGTTCGAGCACAGATACGCAGTATTTT.

This chain joins TRBV19 and TRBJ1-2, with D perhaps TRBD1 (5 bases). Germline CDR1 is LNHDA and CDR2 is SQIVND (reference sequence). The CDR3 contains 13 residues. Trimming left V 8 bases short and J 9 bases short, with 19 bases between. The DNA for the CDR3 is TGTGCCAGTTCCCCGGGAGGGGAGGTGAGCTACACCTTC. It is translated as CASSPGGEVSYTF.

The rearrangement uses TRBV12-3 or TRBV12-4 and TRBJ2-1, with 10 bases identical to TRBD1. V trimming: 7 bases; J trimming: 3 bases; junction bases outside the gene matches: 3. The CDR3 covers 14 residues. CDR3 in amino acids: CASNRDRGYNEQFF. The DNA of the CDR3 is TGTGCCAGCAACCGGGACAGGGGCTACAATGAGCAGTTCTTC.